The 16 T cell receptor beta chains reported below all come from one sample, sequenced in a study of CD8 T cells in ankylosing spondylitis. TCRdb fed the 5' RACE reads into MiXCR, producing one record per CDR3 protein. The sample yields 250,000 to 300,000 distinct CDR3 sequences, roughly 20% seen once. Sequences were obtained from blood, either unsorted or a sorted T cell fraction (not recorded which). The receptors here all came from a male donor with ankylosing spondylitis or in good health (not recorded which).

V usage is TRBV6-1 and J usage is TRBJ2-5; the D gene is possibly TRBD1 (6 bases). This CDR3 comprises 17 residues. The V end was cut by 0 bases, the J end by 2 bases, with 16 bases between. CDR1 is MNHNS, CDR2 SASEGT, per germline. The CDR3 DNA sequence: TGTGCCAGCAGTGAAGCATTACAGGGACGGTGGCAAGAGACCCAGTACTTC. It translates to CASSEALQGRWQETQYF.

This chain connects TRBV9 to TRBJ1-1; TRBD1 matches at 9 bases. The CDR3 has 15 amino acids. Germline V gives CDR1 SGDLS, CDR2 YYNGEE. Trimming took 4 bases from V and 0 from J; bases not matched to a gene: 4. CDR3 region: CASSRTGAMNTEAFF. The CDR3 DNA is TGTGCCAGCAGCCGGACAGGGGCTATGAACACTGAAGCTTTCTTT.

The gene calls are TRBV11-2 and TRBJ2-2; 9 positions agree with TRBD1. J lost 7 bases, V lost 6 bases, and 9 bases had no gene match. Per the germline V gene, CDR1 is SGHAT and CDR2 is FQNNGV. CDR3 size: 15 residues. The CDR3 DNA is TGTGCCAGCAGAAATACAGGGGGCGCAGTCGGGGAGCTGTTTTTT. Translation: CASRNTGGAVGELFF.

The rearrangement links TRBV27 to TRBJ2-3; TRBD2 matches 7 bases. The CDR3 is 14 residues long. J gave up 3 bases and V 4 bases, and 4 bases lay outside the gene matches. Germline CDR1 is MNHEY and CDR2 is SMNVEV (reference sequence). This chain's CDR3 is CASSWASGTDTQYF. As DNA, the CDR3 is TGTGCCAGCAGTTGGGCTAGCGGAACAGATACGCAGTATTTT.

This rearrangement joins TRBV11-1 to TRBJ2-1; D might be TRBD1 (5 bases). The CDR3 contains 15 residues. V lost 1 base to trimming and J lost 3 bases, with 10 bases between them. Germline assignment: CDR1 SGHAT and CDR2 FQDESV (reference sequence). CDR3 region: CASSLEVRDYNEQFF. The CDR3, as DNA: TGTGCCAGCAGCTTAGAGGTCAGGGACTACAATGAGCAGTTCTTC.

This clonotype was observed a handful of times. The chain recombines TRBV28 with TRBJ1-5, with 8 bases fitting TRBD1. V dropped 6 bases and J dropped 1; count of bases not matched to a gene: 11. This CDR3 is built from 17 residues. Germline-derived CDR1 and CDR2 are MDHEN and SYDVKM. The CDR3 region is CASRYPDRGRSNQPQHF. The CDR3 DNA reads as TGTGCCAGCAGATACCCCGACAGGGGCCGGAGCAATCAGCCCCAGCATTTT.

V gene TRBV20-1 combines with J gene TRBJ2-3; TRBD1 matches 10 bases. Per the germline V gene, CDR1 is DFQATT and CDR2 is SNEGSKA (reference sequence). The CDR3 loop spans 14 amino acids. J gave up 4 bases and V 6 bases, and 7 bases lay outside the gene matches. The chain's CDR3 is CSATGQGPSDTQYF. The CDR3, as DNA: TGCAGTGCAACGGGACAGGGGCCCTCAGATACGCAGTATTTT.

This clonotype was picked up a small number of times. The rearrangement joins TRBV5-1 to TRBJ2-1, with 12 bases lining up with TRBD2. Trimming at V came to 4 bases and at J to 8 bases, leaving 13 bases not matched to a gene. The CDR3 is made up of 17 amino acids. Germline CDR1 and CDR2: SGHRS and YFSETQ. Here the CDR3 reads CASSLRTSGNPRDEQFF. The CDR3 DNA follows: TGCGCCAGCAGCCTACGGACTAGCGGGAACCCTAGAGATGAGCAGTTCTTC.

The J gene is TRBJ1-4, the V gene TRBV5-1; 10 positions agree with TRBD1. J was trimmed by 8 bases and V by 4 bases; bases with no gene match: 5. Per germline, CDR1 SGHRS and CDR2 YFSETQ. The length of the CDR3 is 14 residues. CDR3 amino acids: CASSTGQGSEKLFF. CDR3 in DNA: TGCGCCAGCAGCACGGGACAGGGGTCCGAAAAACTGTTTTTT.

This clonotype was counted a few times. The chain recombines TRBV12-3 or TRBV12-4 with TRBJ2-3, with 9 nucleotides matching TRBD2. The CDR3 is 15 amino acids. V lost 4 bases and J lost 6; bases outside the gene matches: 8. The chain's CDR3 is CASSSPSGVRDTQYF. For the CDR3, the DNA is TGTGCCAGCAGTTCCCCTAGCGGGGTTCGCGATACGCAGTATTTT.

This clonotype was detected a few times. The CDR3 is CSARDLFKTDTQYF. The DNA for the CDR3 is TGCAGTGCTAGAGATCTCTTTAAGACAGATACGCAGTATTTT. The V gene is TRBV20-1, the J gene TRBJ2-3; no definite D call. CDR1 is DFQATT, CDR2 SNEGSKA, per germline (reference sequence). The CDR3 covers 14 residues. Trimming took off 0 bases at V and 3 bases at J, with 10 bases between the two ends.

This clonotype was observed at least ten times. The J gene is TRBJ2-2, the V gene TRBV12-3 or TRBV12-4, with D perhaps matching TRBD1 (6 bases). This CDR3 is built from 15 residues. V was clipped by 6 bases and J by 2 bases, with 13 bases between them. The CDR3 coding sequence is TGTGCCAGCAGCGATTCGGACAGAAACACCGGGGAGCTGTTTTTT. Translating gives CASSDSDRNTGELFF.

The chain is built from TRBV4-1 and TRBJ2-2; D remains unclear. In germline, CDR1 is MGHRA, CDR2 YSYEKL. Trimming took 0 bases from V and 11 from J, leaving 4 bases between them. The CDR3 runs 11 residues. CDR3 residues: CASSQDFELFF. CDR3 coding DNA: TGCGCCAGCAGCCAAGACTTCGAGCTGTTTTTT.

This clonotype was detected a few times. The J gene is TRBJ2-5, the V gene TRBV20-1, with unresolved D. The germline V gene encodes CDR1 DFQATT and CDR2 SNEGSKA (reference sequence). There are 12 residues in the CDR3. The V and J ends lost 4 bases and 5 bases respectively, with 11 bases between them. This chain's CDR3 is CSATDDIETQYF. CDR3 DNA sequence: TGCAGTGCTACAGATGACATCGAGACCCAGTACTTC.

The J gene is TRBJ2-5, the V gene TRBV28, with TRBD2 matching over 10 bases. V lost 2 bases, J lost 6 bases, and 3 bases stayed unmatched. Germline CDR1 reads MDHEN; CDR2 reads SYDVKM. The CDR3 sequence is 14 residues long. CDR3 in DNA: TGTGCCAGCAGTTTACTAGCGGGAGTTCAGACCCAGTACTTC. Translation gives CASSLLAGVQTQYF.

The chain links TRBV20-1 to TRBJ1-6, with D possibly being TRBD1 (6 bases). V lost 6 bases and J 7 bases, leaving 16 bases between the germline ends. The CDR3 is 14 residues long. Germline-derived CDR1 and CDR2 are DFQATT and SNEGSKA (reference sequence). CDR3 sequence (DNA): TGCAGTGCAAGGGGGATGGGAGCGAATTCACCCCTCCACTTT. Encoded protein: CSARGMGANSPLHF.